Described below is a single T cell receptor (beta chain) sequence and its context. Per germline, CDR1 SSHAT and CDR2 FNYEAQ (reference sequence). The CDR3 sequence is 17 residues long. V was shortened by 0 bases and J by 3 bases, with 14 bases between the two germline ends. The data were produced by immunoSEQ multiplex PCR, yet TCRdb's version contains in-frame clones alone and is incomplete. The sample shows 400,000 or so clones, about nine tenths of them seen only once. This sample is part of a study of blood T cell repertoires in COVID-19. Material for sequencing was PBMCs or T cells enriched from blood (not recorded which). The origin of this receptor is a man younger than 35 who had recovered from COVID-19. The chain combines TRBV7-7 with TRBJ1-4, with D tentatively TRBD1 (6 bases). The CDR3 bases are TGTGCCAGCAGCTTAGCACAGGGCGCCCCTTCTAATGAAAAACTGTTTTTT. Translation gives CASSLAQGAPSNEKLFF. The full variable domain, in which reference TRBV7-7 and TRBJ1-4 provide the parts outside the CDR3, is GAGVSQSPRYKVTKRGQDVTLRCDPISSHATLYWYQQALGQGPEFLTYFNYEAQPDKSGLPSDRFSAERPEGSISTLTIQRTEQRDSAMYRCASSLAQGAPSNEKLFFGSGTQLSVL.